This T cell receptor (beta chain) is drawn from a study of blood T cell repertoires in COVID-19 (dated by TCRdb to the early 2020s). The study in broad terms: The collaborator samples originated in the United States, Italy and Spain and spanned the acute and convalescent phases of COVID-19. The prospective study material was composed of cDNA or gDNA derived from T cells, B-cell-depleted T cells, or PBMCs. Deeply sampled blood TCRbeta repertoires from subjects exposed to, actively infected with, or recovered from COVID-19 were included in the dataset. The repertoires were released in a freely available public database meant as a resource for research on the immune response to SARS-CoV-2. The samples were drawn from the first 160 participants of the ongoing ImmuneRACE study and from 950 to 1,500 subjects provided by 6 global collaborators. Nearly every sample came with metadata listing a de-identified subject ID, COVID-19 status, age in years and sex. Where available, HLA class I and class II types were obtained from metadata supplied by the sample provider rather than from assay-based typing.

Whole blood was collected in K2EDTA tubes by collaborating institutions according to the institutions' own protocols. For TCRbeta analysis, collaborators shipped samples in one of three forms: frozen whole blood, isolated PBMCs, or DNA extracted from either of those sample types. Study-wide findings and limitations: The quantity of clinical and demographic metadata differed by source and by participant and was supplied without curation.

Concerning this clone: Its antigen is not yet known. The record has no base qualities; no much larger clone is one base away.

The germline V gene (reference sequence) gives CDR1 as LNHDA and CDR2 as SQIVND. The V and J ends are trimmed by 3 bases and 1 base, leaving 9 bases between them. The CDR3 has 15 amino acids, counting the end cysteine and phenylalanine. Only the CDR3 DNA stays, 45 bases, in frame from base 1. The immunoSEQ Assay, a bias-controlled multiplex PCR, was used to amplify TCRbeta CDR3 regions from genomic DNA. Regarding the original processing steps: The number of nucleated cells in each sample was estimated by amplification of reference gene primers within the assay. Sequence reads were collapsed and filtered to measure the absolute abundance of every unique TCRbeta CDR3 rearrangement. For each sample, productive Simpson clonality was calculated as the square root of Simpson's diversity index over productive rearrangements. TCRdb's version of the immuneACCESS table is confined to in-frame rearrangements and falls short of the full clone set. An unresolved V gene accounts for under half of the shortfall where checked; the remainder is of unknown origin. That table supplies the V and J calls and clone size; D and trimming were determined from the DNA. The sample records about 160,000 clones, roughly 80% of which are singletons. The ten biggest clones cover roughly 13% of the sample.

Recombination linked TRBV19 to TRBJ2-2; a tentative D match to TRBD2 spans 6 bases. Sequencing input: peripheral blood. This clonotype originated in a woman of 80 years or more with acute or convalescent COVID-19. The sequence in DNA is TGTGCCAGTAGTATCGACGGGAGGAACACCGGGGAGCTGTTTTTT. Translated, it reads CASSIDGRNTGELFF.